The table lists the clone carrying this T cell receptor beta chain with many counts. Germline values: CDR1 SGHDT, CDR2 YYEEEE. The CDR3 has 14 amino acids. V dropped 3 bases and J dropped 3 bases, with 9 bases sitting between them. MiXCR, applied by TCRdb to the RT-PCR reads, yields one record per CDR3 protein. Among 650,000 to 800,000 distinct CDR3 sequences listed, 12% to 15% were seen once. Sequences were obtained from memory CD4+ T cells from blood. The V gene is TRBV5-6, the J gene TRBJ2-2; D is possibly TRBD1 or TRBD2 (5 bases each). The source is a female donor in good health, serving as a healthy control. This chain's CDR3 is CASSSPGHTGELFF. In DNA form, the CDR3 reads TGTGCCAGCAGCTCCCCGGGGCACACCGGGGAGCTGTTTTTT.